The text below deals with one T cell receptor beta chain. The CDR3 totals 18 residues. The V segment lost 4 bases and the J segment 6 bases; nucleotides outside the gene matches: 15. The germline V gene has CDR1 LGHNA and CDR2 YNFKEQ. Assay: immunoSEQ multiplex PCR; the TCRdb copy retains only in-frame clones and omits some. The data show about 120,000 clones, with 80% to 95% seen just once and 2% to 3% held by the top ten. The data stem from a study of control samples from healthy donors and cancer patients. The sequence was obtained from a man in his forties in good health. Sequenced material: blood. The chain recombines TRBV4-2 with TRBJ1-4, with 9 bases identical to TRBD1. CDR3 in amino acids: CASSLLLSTGGEDEKLFF. The CDR3 region has the DNA TGTGCCAGCAGCCTACTTCTTTCCACAGGGGGCGAAGATGAAAAACTGTTTTTT.